Below, one T cell receptor beta chain is given with its context. This entry belongs to a study of response to subunit inactivated influenza vaccine. Germline CDR1 reads LGHNA; CDR2 reads YSLEER. Trimming took 5 bases from V and 3 from J, leaving 11 bases between them. CDR3 length: 14 residues. MiXCR was run by TCRdb on the RT-PCR reads, yielding one entry per CDR3 protein. Here the sample spans about 540,000 distinct CDR3 sequences, approximately 20% being singletons. These data are also associated with another study on T cells expressing NK-cell markers. That report adds: The cDNA for TCR beta came from 5'RACE template switching with UMIs. Sorted CD3+CD56+NKG2C+, CD3+CD56+NKG2C- and CD3+CD56-NKG2C+ T cells provided the TCR beta repertoires. One of eight sequenced donors was HCMV-seronegative; the other seven were seropositive. Sorting of alpha-beta TCR T cells alone was achieved in several experiments with an anti-gamma-delta TCR antibody. Nothing established the HCMV specificity of expanded NKG2C+ T cell clones.

Material: CD4+ T cells sorted from PBMCs, obtained roughly 12 days after vaccination. J is TRBJ2-1 and V is TRBV4-3, with TRBD2 as a possible D gene (6 bases). The receptor's source is a middle-aged man who received an inactivated influenza vaccine. The CDR3 sequence: CASSAAGSYNEQFF. The CDR3, as DNA: TGCGCCAGCAGCGCGGCCGGGAGCTACAATGAGCAGTTCTTC.